One sample yielded the 23 T cell receptor beta chains listed below, sequenced in a study of Graves' ophthalmopathy and Graves' hyperthyroidism. RNA transcripts provided the template for amplifying TCR beta CDR3 regions. Second-round multiplex PCR came after first-round RT-PCR with HTBI primers. Each CDR3 protein is one row after TCRdb ran MiXCR on the multiplex PCR reads. This table has over a million distinct CDR3 sequences, about 38% appearing once. The source material was peripheral blood or thyroid tissue (not recorded which). The source is an adult man with Graves' hyperthyroidism.

This clonotype showed up just a few times. This chain connects TRBV4-3 to TRBJ2-5; D is possibly TRBD2 (6 bases). This CDR3 contains 15 residues. V lost 0 bases, J lost 5 bases, and 13 bases lay in between. The V gene's germline CDR1 is LGHNA and CDR2 YSLEER. The CDR3 loop is CASSQEAAGRETQYF. For the CDR3, the DNA is TGCGCCAGCAGCCAAGAGGCCGCAGGGAGGGAGACCCAGTACTTC.

The table lists this clonotype with a count of one. The chain employs TRBV24-1 and TRBJ2-2; D ambiguous. CDR1 KGHDR and CDR2 SFDVKD come from the germline V gene. With 3 bases removed from V and 4 bases from J, the gap between germline ends came to 8 bases. The CDR3 runs to 14 residues. The CDR3 coding sequence is TGTGCCACCAGTGATGGTGGCGGCACCGGGGAGCTGTTTTTT. Protein sequence: CATSDGGGTGELFF.

The chain employs TRBV7-3 and TRBJ1-1; 7 positions agree with TRBD1. The germline V gene encodes CDR1 SGHTA and CDR2 FQGTGA. The V gene end was trimmed by 5 bases and the J gene end by 4 bases; junction bases not matched to a gene: 10. There are 15 residues in the CDR3. The CDR3 protein is CASSIQGTEGTEAFF. The CDR3 DNA is TGTGCCAGCAGCATACAGGGGACGGAAGGCACTGAAGCTTTCTTT. The complete variable domain, with remaining parts taken from reference TRBV7-3 and TRBJ1-1, reads GAGVSQTPSNKVTEKGKYVELRCDPISGHTALYWYRQSLGQGPEFLIYFQGTGAADDSGLPNDRFFAVRPEGSVSTLKIQRTERGDSAVYLCASSIQGTEGTEAFFGQGTRLTVV.

As to this clonotype: No conserved phenylalanine or tryptophan ends this CDR3, so it is likely a read error. This chain uses TRBV7-9 with TRBJ2-5, with 10 bases identical to TRBD2. V lost 1 base and J lost 1; bases outside the gene matches: 3. This CDR3 is 16 amino acids long. Germline V lookup: CDR1 SEHNR, CDR2 FQNEAQ (reference sequence). In nucleotides, the CDR3 is TGTGCCAGCAGCTTAGTTCGACTAGCGGGCCAAGAGACCCAGTACTCC. This gives the protein CASSLVRLAGQETQYS.

This chain joins TRBV20-1 and TRBJ1-5, with unresolved D. Germline V lookup: CDR1 DFQATT, CDR2 SNEGSKA (reference sequence). The V and J ends lost 3 bases and 11 bases respectively, with 23 bases between them. The CDR3 has 15 residues. CDR3 region: CSASIPTVPGETQHF. In nucleotides, the CDR3 is TGCAGTGCTAGTATCCCGACGGTTCCGGGAGAGACCCAGCATTTT.

In this sample, this clonotype turned up many times. The chain combines TRBV6-5 with TRBJ1-6, with unresolved D. V shed 5 bases and J shed 9 bases, with 14 bases lying between them. CDR3 length: 14 residues. Per the germline V gene, CDR1 is MNHEY and CDR2 is SVGAGI. CDR3 amino acids: CASSGLVRGSPLHF. DNA of the CDR3: TGTGCCAGCAGTGGTCTAGTCCGCGGTTCACCCCTCCACTTT.

This clonotype was counted at least ten times. The chain joins TRBV2 to TRBJ2-7; D not resolved. The germline CDR1 and CDR2 sequences are SNHLY and FYNNEI. The CDR3 covers 13 residues. Between the trimmed V and J ends, which lost 6 bases and 3 bases, there was a span of 12 bases. The CDR3 bases are TGTGCCAGCAGCCCCCGGATGGGCTACGAGCAGTACTTC. It is translated as CASSPRMGYEQYF.

This clonotype has a handful of counts. The genes are TRBV3-1 and TRBJ2-7, with D possibly matching TRBD2 (6 bases). This CDR3 has 15 amino acids. The V gene's germline CDR1 is LGHDT and CDR2 YNNKEL (reference sequence). Trimming took off 0 bases at V and 4 bases at J, with 13 bases between the two ends. This CDR3 is CASSQDTSKGYEQYF. The CDR3 coding sequence is TGTGCCAGCAGCCAAGATACTAGCAAAGGATACGAGCAGTACTTC.

This clonotype was counted at least ten times. The J gene is TRBJ1-2, the V gene TRBV7-9, with D possibly matching TRBD1 (5 bases). CDR3 length equals 17 residues. V lost 0 bases to trimming and J lost 4 bases, with 18 bases between them. CDR1 is SEHNR and CDR2 is FQNEAQ in the germline V gene (reference sequence). DNA for the CDR3: TGTGCCAGCAGCTTAGCGCTCTCTCAGGGACGGGCCTATGGCTACACCTTC. Amino acids: CASSLALSQGRAYGYTF.

The rearrangement uses TRBV13 and TRBJ2-7, with TRBD2 matching 9 bases. Per germline, CDR1 PRHDT and CDR2 FYEKMQ (reference sequence). The length of the CDR3 is 15 residues. With 6 bases clipped from V and 5 bases from J, the junction kept 11 bases outside the gene matches. The CDR3 loop is CASRQTGTSIDEQYF. Written as DNA, the CDR3 is TGTGCCAGCAGGCAAACCGGGACTAGCATCGACGAGCAGTACTTC.

This clonotype was detected ten times or more. The gene calls are TRBV24-1 and TRBJ1-5; D is unresolved. The CDR3 spans 13 residues. CDR1 is KGHDR and CDR2 is SFDVKD in the germline V gene. The V and J ends lost 7 bases and 1 base respectively, with 7 bases between them. CDR3 DNA: TGTGCCACCAGAGGTTCCAGCAATCAGCCCCAGCATTTT. It translates to CATRGSSNQPQHF.

The chain links TRBV7-2 to TRBJ2-5; a weak D match, TRBD1 (5 bases). This CDR3 spans 14 amino acids. Trimming removed 5 bases from V and 5 bases from J, with 15 bases in between. Germline V gene sequence: CDR1 SGHTA, CDR2 FQGNSA. The CDR3 DNA reads TGTGCCAGCAGCCGTGACAGAACGGAGGAGACCCAGTACTTC. It is translated as CASSRDRTEETQYF.

This clonotype was observed at least ten times. V usage is TRBV2 and J usage is TRBJ1-5, with 7 bases that match TRBD1. The CDR3 spans 16 residues. Looked up from germline, CDR1 is SNHLY and CDR2 is FYNNEI. The ends lost 2 bases at V and 2 bases at J; junction bases unmatched: 6. CDR3 bases: TGTGCCAGCAGTGAACAGGGAACAGGGGGCAATCAGCCCCAGCATTTT. Its protein product is CASSEQGTGGNQPQHF.

This clonotype was counted at least ten times. The chain is built from TRBV7-8 and TRBJ2-6; TRBD1 might be the D (6 bases). The CDR3 covers 16 residues. Trimming pared 2 bases from V and 4 bases from J, leaving 12 bases between. Germline assignment: CDR1 SGHVS and CDR2 FQNEAQ. CDR3 bases: TGTGCCAGCAGCTTATCAGGGGCGTTCGGGGCCAACGTCCTGACTTTC. Translated: CASSLSGAFGANVLTF.

The chain carries TRBV25-1 and TRBJ1-2; the D is unclear. The ends were cut back, 6 bases at V and 8 bases at J, with 10 bases in the middle. The CDR3 consists of 11 residues. Germline CDR1 is MGHDK and CDR2 is SYGVNS. This chain's CDR3 is CASRQVSGYTF. In DNA, the CDR3 is TGTGCCAGCAGGCAGGTTTCAGGCTACACCTTC.

Points on this clonotype: This sequence may be a read error, since a much larger clone differs from it by one base. The rearrangement uses TRBV10-1 and TRBJ2-5; TRBD2 might be the D (5 bases). This CDR3 is 12 amino acids long. Trimming took off 7 bases at V and 7 bases at J, with 13 bases between the two ends. Germline V gene data show CDR1 as WNHNN and CDR2 as SYGVQD (reference sequence). The chain's CDR3 is CASMGEGATQYF. CDR3 nucleotides: TGCGCCAGCATGGGAGAGGGAGCGACCCAGTACTTC.

In its sample, this clonotype was seen many times. The CDR3 region is CASSLSGAKNTEAFF. CDR3 sequence (DNA): TGCGCCAGCAGCTTATCGGGGGCTAAGAACACTGAAGCTTTCTTT. V gene TRBV5-1 combines with J gene TRBJ1-1; D possibly corresponds to TRBD1 (6 bases). Germline CDR1 reads SGHRS; CDR2 reads YFSETQ. The V gene lost 2 bases and the J gene lost 1 base, with 12 bases spanning the gap. The CDR3 is 15 residues long.

The chain is built from TRBV7-3 and TRBJ2-2; 7 bases agree with TRBD1. J was trimmed by 0 bases and V by 6 bases; bases with no gene match: 10. The CDR3 consists of 17 residues. From germline, CDR1 is SGHTA and CDR2 FQGTGA. The CDR3 coding sequence is TGTGCCAGCAGACCCCGGGACAGAGAGTCGAACACCGGGGAGCTGTTTTTT. Protein product: CASRPRDRESNTGELFF.

This clonotype appeared many times. The V and J genes are TRBV20-1 and TRBJ2-5; 7 bases line up with TRBD1. V lost 5 bases to trimming and J lost 4 bases; unmatched junction nucleotides: 4. The V gene's germline CDR1 is DFQATT and CDR2 SNEGSKA (reference sequence). The CDR3 covers 12 residues. DNA of the CDR3: TGCAGTGCTCGGAACAGGGGAGAGACCCAGTACTTC. This codes for CSARNRGETQYF.

This chain links TRBV27 with TRBJ1-1, with 9 bases fitting TRBD1. Germline CDR1 is MNHEY and CDR2 is SMNVEV (reference sequence). This CDR3 spans 14 amino acids. V lost 8 bases and J lost 6; bases outside the gene matches: 10. The CDR3 sequence: CASRGTGFKAEAFF. DNA for the CDR3: TGTGCCAGCCGGGGGACAGGGTTTAAAGCTGAAGCTTTCTTT.

This clonotype was recorded once. This rearrangement joins TRBV10-3 to TRBJ1-1; TRBD1 matches at 9 bases. The CDR3 has 15 residues. Trimming took 0 bases from V and 5 from J; bases not matched to a gene: 4. CDR1 ENHRY and CDR2 SYGVKD come from the germline V gene. Written as DNA, the CDR3 is TGTGCCATCAGTGAGTCGGACAGGGGAGGGACTGAAGCTTTCTTT. Its translation is CAISESDRGGTEAFF.

This clonotype was counted many times. V gene TRBV20-1 combines with J gene TRBJ2-7, with a possible D match to TRBD2 (6 bases). Germline CDR1 is DFQATT and CDR2 is SNEGSKA (reference sequence). This CDR3 is built from 12 residues. V lost 3 bases, J lost 2 bases, and 8 bases lay in between. The CDR3: CSASRGTYEQYF. DNA for the CDR3: TGCAGTGCTAGTCGCGGGACCTACGAGCAGTACTTC.

V usage is TRBV29-1 and J usage is TRBJ2-1, with D unclear. The germline gives CDR1 SQVTM, CDR2 ANQGSEA. Between the trimmed V and J ends, which lost 6 bases and 6 bases, there was a span of 12 bases. This CDR3 contains 12 residues. The CDR3 bases are TGCAGCGTCCCCTCTACCACCAATGAGCAGTTCTTC. This encodes CSVPSTTNEQFF.